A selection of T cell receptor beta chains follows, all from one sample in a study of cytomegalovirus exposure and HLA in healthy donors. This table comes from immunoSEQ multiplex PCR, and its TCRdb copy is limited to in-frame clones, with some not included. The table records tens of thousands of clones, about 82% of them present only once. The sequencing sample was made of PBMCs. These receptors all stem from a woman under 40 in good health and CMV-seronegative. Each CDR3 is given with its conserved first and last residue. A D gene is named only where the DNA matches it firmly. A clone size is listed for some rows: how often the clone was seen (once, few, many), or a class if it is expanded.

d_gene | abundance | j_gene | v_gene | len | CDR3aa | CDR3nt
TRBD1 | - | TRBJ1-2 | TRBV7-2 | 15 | CASSPGRGDSYGYTF | TGTGCCAGCAGCCCGGGCAGGGGGGATTCCTATGGCTACACCTTC
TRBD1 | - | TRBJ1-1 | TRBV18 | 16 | CASSPMNPTGGTEAFF | TGTGCCAGCTCACCAATGAATCCAACAGGGGGGACTGAAGCTTTCTTT
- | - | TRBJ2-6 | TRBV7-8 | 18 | CASSLVGLDFSGANVLTF | TGTGCCAGCAGCTTAGTAGGGTTGGACTTCTCTGGGGCCAACGTCCTGACTTTC
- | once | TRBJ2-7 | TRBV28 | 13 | CASSARWQYEQYF | TGTGCCAGCAGCGCCCGTTGGCAGTACGAGCAGTACTTC
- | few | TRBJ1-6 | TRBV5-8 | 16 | CASSLVAGIYNSPLHF | TGTGCCAGCAGCTTGGTAGCAGGGATCTATAATTCACCCCTCCACTTT
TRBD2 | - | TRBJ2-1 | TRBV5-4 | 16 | CASSPWTRGEYNEQFF | TGTGCCAGCAGCCCGTGGACTAGGGGAGAATACAATGAGCAGTTCTTC
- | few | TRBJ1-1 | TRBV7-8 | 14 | CASSSGRENTEAFF | TGTGCCAGCAGCTCCGGCAGGGAGAACACTGAAGCTTTCTTT
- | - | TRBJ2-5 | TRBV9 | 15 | CASSASGTDPRTQYF | TGTGCCAGCAGCGCGTCGGGGACTGATCCGAGGACCCAGTACTTC
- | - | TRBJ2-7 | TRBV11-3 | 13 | CASSNRRSPEQYF | TGTGCCAGCAGCAATCGACGGAGCCCCGAGCAGTACTTC
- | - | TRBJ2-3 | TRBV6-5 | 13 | CASTRGQADTQYF | TGTGCCAGCACGCGGGGGCAGGCGGATACGCAGTATTTT
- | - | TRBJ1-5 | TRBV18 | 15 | CARGVEVESNQPQHF | TGTGCCAGAGGGGTCGAGGTGGAGAGCAATCAGCCCCAGCATTTT
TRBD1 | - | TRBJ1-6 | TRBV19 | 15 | CASKLDRDYNSPLHF | TGTGCCAGTAAGCTCGACAGGGACTATAATTCACCCCTCCACTTT
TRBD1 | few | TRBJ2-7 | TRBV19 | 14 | CASTLGQGNYEQYF | TGTGCCAGTACCTTGGGACAGGGGAACTACGAGCAGTACTTC
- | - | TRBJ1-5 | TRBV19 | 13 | CASRAWVNQPQHF | TGTGCCAGCAGGGCGTGGGTCAATCAGCCCCAGCATTTT
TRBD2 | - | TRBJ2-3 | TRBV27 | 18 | CASSLLLGLAGDWDTQYF | TGTGCCAGCAGCCTATTATTAGGACTAGCGGGGGACTGGGATACGCAGTATTTT
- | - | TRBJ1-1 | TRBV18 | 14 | CASSPDGQGLGAFF | TGTGCCAGCTCACCAGATGGGCAGGGGTTGGGAGCTTTCTTT
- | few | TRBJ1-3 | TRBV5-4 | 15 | CASSLGAGPRNTIYF | TGTGCCAGCAGCTTGGGGGCCGGTCCACGGAACACCATATATTTT
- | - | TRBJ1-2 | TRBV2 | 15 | CASSGTGRGASRYTF | TGTGCCAGCTCGGGGACGGGACGGGGGGCGAGCCGCTACACCTTC
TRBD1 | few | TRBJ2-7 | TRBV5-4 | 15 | CASSLGTGGGNEQYF | TGTGCCAGCAGCTTGGGGACAGGGGGAGGGAACGAGCAGTACTTC
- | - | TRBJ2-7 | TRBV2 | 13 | CASSRSGAYEQYF | TGTGCCAGCAGCCGGTCCGGGGCCTACGAGCAGTACTTC
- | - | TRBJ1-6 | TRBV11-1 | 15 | CASSRRGLIGSPLHF | TGTGCCAGCAGCCGGAGGGGCCTTATTGGGTCACCCCTCCACTTT
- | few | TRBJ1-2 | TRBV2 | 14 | CASTSDRANYGYTF | TGTGCCAGCACCTCGGACAGAGCTAACTATGGCTACACCTTC
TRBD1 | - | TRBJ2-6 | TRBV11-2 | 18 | CASSPGTGGVSGANVLTF | TGTGCCAGCAGCCCCGGGACAGGGGGTGTTAGTGGGGCCAACGTCCTGACTTTC
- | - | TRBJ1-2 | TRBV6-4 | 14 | CASSDSGGGSGYTF | TGTGCCAGCAGTGACTCAGGCGGGGGGTCTGGCTACACCTTC
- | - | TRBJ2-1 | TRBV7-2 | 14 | CASSLEVGLVEQFF | TGTGCCAGCAGCTTAGAGGTGGGTCTAGTTGAGCAGTTCTTC
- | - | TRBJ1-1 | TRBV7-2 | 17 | CASSPRAGRGADTEAFF | TGTGCCAGCAGCCCAAGGGCAGGTCGGGGGGCGGACACTGAAGCTTTCTTT
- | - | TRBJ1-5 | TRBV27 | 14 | CASSLSRSNQPQHF | TGTGCCAGCAGTTTATCGCGAAGCAATCAGCCCCAGCATTTT
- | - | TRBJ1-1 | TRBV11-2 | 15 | CASSLVMQGGTEAFF | TGTGCCAGCAGCTTAGTTATGCAGGGCGGCACTGAAGCTTTCTTT
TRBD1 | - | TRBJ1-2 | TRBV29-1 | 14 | CSVRDLGQAYGYTF | TGCAGCGTTCGCGATCTAGGACAGGCCTATGGCTACACCTTC
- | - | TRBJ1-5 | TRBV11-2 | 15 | CASSLDGGSNQPQHF | TGTGCCAGCAGCTTAGACGGGGGTAGTAATCAGCCCCAGCATTTT